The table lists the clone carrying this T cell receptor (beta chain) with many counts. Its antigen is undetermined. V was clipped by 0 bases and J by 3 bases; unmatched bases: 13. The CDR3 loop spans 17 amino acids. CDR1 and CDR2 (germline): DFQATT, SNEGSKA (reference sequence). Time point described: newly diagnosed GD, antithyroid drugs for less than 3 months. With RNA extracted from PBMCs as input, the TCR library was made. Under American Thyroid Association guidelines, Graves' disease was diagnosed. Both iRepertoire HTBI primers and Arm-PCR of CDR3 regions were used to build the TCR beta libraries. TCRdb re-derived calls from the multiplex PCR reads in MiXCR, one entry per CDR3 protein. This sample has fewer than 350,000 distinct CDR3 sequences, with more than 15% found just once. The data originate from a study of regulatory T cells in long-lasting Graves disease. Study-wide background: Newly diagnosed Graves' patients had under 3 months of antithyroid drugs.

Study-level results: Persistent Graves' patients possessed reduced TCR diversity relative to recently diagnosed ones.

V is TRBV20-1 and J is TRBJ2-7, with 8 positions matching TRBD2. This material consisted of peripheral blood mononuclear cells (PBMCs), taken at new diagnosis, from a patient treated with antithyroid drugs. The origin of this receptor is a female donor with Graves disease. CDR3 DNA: TGCAGTGCTAGAGATCTACCTCACACTAGCGGATTCTACGAGCAGTACTTC. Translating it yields CSARDLPHTSGFYEQYF.